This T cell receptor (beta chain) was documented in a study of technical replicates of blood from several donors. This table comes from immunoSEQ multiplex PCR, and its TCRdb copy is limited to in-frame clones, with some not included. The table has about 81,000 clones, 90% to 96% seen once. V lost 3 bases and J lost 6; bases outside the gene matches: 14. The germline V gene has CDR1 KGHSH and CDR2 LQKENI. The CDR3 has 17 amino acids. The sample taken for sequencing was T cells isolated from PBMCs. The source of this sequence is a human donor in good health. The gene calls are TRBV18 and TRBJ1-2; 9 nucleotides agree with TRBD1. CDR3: CASSPMDRGARGDGYTF. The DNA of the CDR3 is TGTGCCAGCTCACCCATGGACAGGGGCGCACGAGGAGATGGCTACACCTTC.